The entry that follows covers one T cell receptor beta chain sequence. Its matching antigen is unknown. Reverse transcribing all isolated RNA meant expressed TCRB transcripts were sequenced. The assay was immunoSEQ multiplex PCR, and TCRdb's table has in-frame clones only and misses some. The data contain 200,000 to 250,000 clones, approximately 10% of them singletons. Germline CDR1 is SGHTA and CDR2 is FQGNSA. V was pared by 0 bases and J by 4 bases, with 8 bases of the junction left unmatched. The length of the CDR3 is 16 residues. These data originate in a study of beta chain features in type 1 diabetes. Study summary: The study found patients and healthy donors alike in age, gender and cell yields.

Points from the study as a whole: Researchers report that Type 1 diabetes patients had moderately but significantly shorter TCRB CDR3s across all four CD4+ subsets. Here, the possible influence of HLA type (on TCRB rearrangement) remained unresolved.

A heparinised blood draw that averaged approximately 110 mL was obtained once from each donor. The sample consisted of central memory CD4+ T cells from blood. The chain employs TRBV7-2 and TRBJ1-2, with 7 bases fitting TRBD1. This clonotype was sampled from a man aged 18 to 29 in good health. The CDR3 DNA is TGTGCCAGCAGCTTAGCGCGAGACAGGGTTGGCTATGGCTACACCTTC. Translation gives CASSLARDRVGYGYTF. The full variable domain, in which reference TRBV7-2 and TRBJ1-2 provide the parts outside the CDR3, is GAGVSQSPSNKVTEKGKDVELRCDPISGHTALYWYRQSLGQGLEFLIYFQGNSAPDKSGLPSDRFSAERTGGSVSTLTIQRTQQEDSAVYLCASSLARDRVGYGYTFGSGTRLTVV.